The entry below gives a single T cell receptor beta chain sequence along with its context. As yet, its antigen is unknown. The data belong to a study of T cell responses to AZD1222 COVID-19 vaccine. Regarding the study as a whole: Nearly half of spike-specific TCRs reportedly target unmutated variant regions.

Clones were sequenced by immunoSEQ multiplex PCR, and TCRdb holds only the in-frame ones, with some missing. The sample lists more than 110,000 clones; 75% to 90% were seen once. The V gene end was trimmed by 10 bases and the J gene end by 3 bases; junction bases not matched to a gene: 8. The CDR3 runs 14 residues. CDR1 is WNHNN and CDR2 is SYGVQD in the germline V gene (reference sequence). This TCR was recovered from an adult in good health. This chain connects TRBV10-1 to TRBJ2-7, with 11 bases fitting TRBD1. This specimen was peripheral blood, taken on day 0 of AZD1222 vaccination. CDR3 coding DNA: TGCGCCACCGAACCCGGGACAGGGGGCTACGAGCAGTACTTC. It encodes CATEPGTGGYEQYF.